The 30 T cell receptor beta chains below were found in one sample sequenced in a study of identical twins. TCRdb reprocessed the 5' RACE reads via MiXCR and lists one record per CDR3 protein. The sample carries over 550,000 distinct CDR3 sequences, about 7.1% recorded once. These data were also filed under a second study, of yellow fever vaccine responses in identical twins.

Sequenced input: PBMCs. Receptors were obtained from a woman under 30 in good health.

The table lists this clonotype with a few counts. The CDR3 loop reads CASSWDSPTDTQYF. In nucleotides, the CDR3 is TGTGCCAGCAGCTGGGACAGTCCCACAGATACGCAGTATTTT. The chain carries TRBV5-5 and TRBJ2-3; 7 bases are a match to TRBD1. The J segment lost 2 bases and the V segment lost 3 bases, leaving 3 bases of the junction unmatched. CDR1 is SGHKS and CDR2 is YYEKEE in the germline V gene (reference sequence). This CDR3 spans 14 amino acids.

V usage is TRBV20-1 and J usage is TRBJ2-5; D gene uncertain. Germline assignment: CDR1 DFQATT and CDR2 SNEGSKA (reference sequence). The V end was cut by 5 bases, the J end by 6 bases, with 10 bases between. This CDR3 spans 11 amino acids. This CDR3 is CSALDRKTQYF. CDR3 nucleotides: TGCAGTGCTCTCGACCGCAAGACCCAGTACTTC.

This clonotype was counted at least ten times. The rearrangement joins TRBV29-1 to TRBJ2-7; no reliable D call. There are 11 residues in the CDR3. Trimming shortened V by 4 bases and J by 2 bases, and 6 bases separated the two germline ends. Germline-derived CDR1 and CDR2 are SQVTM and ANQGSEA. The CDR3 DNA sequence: TGCAGCGTTGTTCAGACCTACGAGCAGTACTTC. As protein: CSVVQTYEQYF.

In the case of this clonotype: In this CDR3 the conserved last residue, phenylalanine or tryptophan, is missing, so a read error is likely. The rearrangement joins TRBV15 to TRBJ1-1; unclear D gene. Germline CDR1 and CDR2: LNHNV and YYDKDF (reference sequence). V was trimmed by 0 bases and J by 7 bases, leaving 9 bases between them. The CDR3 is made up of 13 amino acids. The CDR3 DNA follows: TGTGCCACCAGCAGAGACCTGGGCTATGAAGCTTTCATT. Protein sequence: CATSRDLGYEAFI.

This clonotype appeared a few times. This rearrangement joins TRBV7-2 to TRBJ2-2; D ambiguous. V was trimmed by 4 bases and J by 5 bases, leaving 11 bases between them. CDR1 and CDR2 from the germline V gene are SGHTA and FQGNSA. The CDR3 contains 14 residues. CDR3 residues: CASSSLPGTGELFF. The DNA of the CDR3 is TGTGCCAGCAGCTCACTACCCGGAACCGGGGAGCTGTTTTTT.

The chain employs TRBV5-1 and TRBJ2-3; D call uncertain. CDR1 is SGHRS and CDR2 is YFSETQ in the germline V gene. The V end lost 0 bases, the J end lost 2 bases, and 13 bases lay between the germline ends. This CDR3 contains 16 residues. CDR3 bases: TGCGCCAGCAGCTTGGGTCGAGCGATAAACACAGATACGCAGTATTTT. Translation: CASSLGRAINTDTQYF.

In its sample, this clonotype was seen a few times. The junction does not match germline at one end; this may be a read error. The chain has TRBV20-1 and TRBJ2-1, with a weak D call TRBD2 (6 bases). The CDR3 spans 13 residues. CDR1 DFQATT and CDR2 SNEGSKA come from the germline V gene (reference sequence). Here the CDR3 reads CSASSGSGMSPCF. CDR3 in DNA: TGCAGTGCTAGTAGCGGATCTGGAATGAGTCCGTGCTTC.

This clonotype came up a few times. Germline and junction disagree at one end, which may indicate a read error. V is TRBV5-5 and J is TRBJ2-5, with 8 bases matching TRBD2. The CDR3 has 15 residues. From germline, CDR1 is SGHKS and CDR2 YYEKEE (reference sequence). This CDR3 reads CASSSGGGGQKTQYF. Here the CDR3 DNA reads TGTGCCAGCAGCTCGGGAGGGGGGGGCCAAAAGACCCAGTACTTC.

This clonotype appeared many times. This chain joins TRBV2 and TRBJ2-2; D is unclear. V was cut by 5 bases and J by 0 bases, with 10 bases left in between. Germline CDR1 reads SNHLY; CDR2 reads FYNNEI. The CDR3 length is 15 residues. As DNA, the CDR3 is TGTGCCAGCAGTCGCTCGATAACGAACACCGGGGAGCTGTTTTTT. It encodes CASSRSITNTGELFF.

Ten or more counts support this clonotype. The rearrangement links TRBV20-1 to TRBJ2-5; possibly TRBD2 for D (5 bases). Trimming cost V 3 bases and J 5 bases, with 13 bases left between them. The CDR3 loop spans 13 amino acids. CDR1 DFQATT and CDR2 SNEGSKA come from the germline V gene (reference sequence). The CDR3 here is CSARASTGETQYF. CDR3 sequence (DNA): TGCAGTGCTAGGGCTAGCACCGGGGAGACCCAGTACTTC.

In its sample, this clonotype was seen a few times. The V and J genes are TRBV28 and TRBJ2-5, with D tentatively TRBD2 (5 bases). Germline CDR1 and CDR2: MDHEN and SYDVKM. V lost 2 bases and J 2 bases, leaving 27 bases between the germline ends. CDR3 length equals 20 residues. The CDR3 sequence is CASSLIRSRNGVDPQETQYF. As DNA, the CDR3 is TGTGCCAGCAGTTTAATTCGCAGTAGAAACGGGGTCGATCCGCAAGAGACCCAGTACTTC.

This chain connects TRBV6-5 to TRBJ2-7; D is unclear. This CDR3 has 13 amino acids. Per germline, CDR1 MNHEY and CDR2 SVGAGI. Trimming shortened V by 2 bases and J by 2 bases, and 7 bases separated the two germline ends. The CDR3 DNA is TGTGCCAGCAGTTACAAAGGGACCTACGAGCAGTACTTC. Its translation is CASSYKGTYEQYF.

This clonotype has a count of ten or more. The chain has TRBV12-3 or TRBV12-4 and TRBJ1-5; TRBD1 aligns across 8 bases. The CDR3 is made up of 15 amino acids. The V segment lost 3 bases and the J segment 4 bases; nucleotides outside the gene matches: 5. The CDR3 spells CASSFRTGLNQPQHF. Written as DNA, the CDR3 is TGTGCCAGCAGTTTTAGGACAGGGCTAAATCAGCCCCAGCATTTT.

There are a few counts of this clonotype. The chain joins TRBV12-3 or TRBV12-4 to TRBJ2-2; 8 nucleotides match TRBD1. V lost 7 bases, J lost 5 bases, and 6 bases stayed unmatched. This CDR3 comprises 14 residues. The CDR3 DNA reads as TGTGCCAGCATAGGACAGGGAATTACCGGGGAGCTGTTTTTT. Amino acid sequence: CASIGQGITGELFF.

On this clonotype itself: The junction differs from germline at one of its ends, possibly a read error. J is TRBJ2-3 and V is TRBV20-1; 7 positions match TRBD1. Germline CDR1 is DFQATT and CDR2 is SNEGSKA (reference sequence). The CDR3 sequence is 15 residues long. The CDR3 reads CSSSSTGVGTDTQYF. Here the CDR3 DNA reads TGCAGTTCTAGTTCTACAGGGGTTGGGACAGATACGCAGTATTTT.

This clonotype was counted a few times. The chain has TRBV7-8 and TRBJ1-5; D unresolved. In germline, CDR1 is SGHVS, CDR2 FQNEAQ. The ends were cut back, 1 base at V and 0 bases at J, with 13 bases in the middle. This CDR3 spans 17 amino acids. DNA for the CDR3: TGTGCCAGCAGCTTAGGGAGTACGGATTATAGCAATCAGCCCCAGCATTTT. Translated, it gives CASSLGSTDYSNQPQHF.

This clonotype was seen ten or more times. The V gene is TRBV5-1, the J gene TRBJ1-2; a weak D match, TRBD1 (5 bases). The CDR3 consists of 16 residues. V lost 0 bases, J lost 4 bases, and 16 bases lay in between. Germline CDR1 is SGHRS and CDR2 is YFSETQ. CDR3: CASSLEARVSGYGYTF. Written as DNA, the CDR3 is TGCGCCAGCAGCTTGGAGGCCAGGGTCAGTGGCTATGGCTACACCTTC.

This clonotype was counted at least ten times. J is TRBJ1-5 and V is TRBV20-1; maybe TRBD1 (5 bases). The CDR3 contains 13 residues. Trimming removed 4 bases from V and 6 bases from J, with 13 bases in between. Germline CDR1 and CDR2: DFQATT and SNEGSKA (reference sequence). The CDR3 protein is CSAKSGASQPQHF. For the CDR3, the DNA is TGCAGTGCTAAGAGCGGGGCAAGTCAGCCCCAGCATTTT.

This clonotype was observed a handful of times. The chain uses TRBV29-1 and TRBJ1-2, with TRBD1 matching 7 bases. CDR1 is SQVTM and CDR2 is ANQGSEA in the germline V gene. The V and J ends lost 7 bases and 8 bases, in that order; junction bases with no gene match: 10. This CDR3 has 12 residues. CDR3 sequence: CSDQQGPAGYTF. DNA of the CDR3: TGCAGCGACCAACAGGGGCCGGCCGGCTACACCTTC.

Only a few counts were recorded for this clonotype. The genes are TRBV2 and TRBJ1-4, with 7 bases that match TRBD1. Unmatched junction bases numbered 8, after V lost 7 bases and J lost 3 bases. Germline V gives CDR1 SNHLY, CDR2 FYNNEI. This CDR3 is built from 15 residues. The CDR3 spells CASTEPGQPNEKLFF. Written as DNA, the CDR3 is TGTGCCAGCACCGAGCCGGGACAGCCTAATGAAAAACTGTTTTTT.

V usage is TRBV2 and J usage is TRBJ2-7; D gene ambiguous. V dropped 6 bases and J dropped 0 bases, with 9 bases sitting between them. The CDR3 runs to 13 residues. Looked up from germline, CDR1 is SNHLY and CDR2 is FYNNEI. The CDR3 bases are TGTGCCAGCAGATGGGAAAGCTCCTACGAGCAGTACTTC. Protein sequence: CASRWESSYEQYF.

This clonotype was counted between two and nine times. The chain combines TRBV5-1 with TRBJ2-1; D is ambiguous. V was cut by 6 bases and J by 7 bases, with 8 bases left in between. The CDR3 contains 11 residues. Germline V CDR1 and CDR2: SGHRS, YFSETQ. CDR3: CASNLGNEQFF. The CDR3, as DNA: TGCGCCAGCAATTTGGGGAATGAGCAGTTCTTC. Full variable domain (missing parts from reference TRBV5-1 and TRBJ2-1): KAGVTQTPRYLIKTRGQQVTLSCSPISGHRSVSWYQQTPGQGLQFLFEYFSETQRNKGNFPGRFSGRQFSNSRSEMNVSTLELGDSALYLCASNLGNEQFFGPGTRLTVL.

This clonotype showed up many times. This CDR3 reads CASSLGQDYSNQPQHF. The CDR3 DNA follows: TGTGCCAGCAGCCTAGGACAGGATTATAGCAATCAGCCCCAGCATTTT. The V and J genes are TRBV6-2 or TRBV6-3 and TRBJ1-5; 7 bases fit TRBD1. The CDR3 spans 16 residues. Germline CDR1 MNHEY, CDR2 SVGEGT. J was trimmed by 0 bases and V by 6 bases; bases with no gene match: 8.

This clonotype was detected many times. CDR3 sequence: CSASPISGNQPQHF. The CDR3, as DNA: TGCAGTGCTTCCCCCATTTCAGGCAATCAGCCCCAGCATTTT. J is TRBJ1-5 and V is TRBV20-1, with D uncertain. Trimming cost V 5 bases and J 2 bases, with 13 bases left between them. Germline V gene sequence: CDR1 DFQATT, CDR2 SNEGSKA (reference sequence). The CDR3 totals 14 residues.

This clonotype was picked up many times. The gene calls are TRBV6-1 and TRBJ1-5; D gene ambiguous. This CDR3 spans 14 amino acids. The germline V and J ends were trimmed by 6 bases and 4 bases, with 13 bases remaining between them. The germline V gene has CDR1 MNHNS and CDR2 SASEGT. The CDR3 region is CASSPSLVNQPQHF. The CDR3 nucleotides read TGTGCCAGCAGCCCTTCGCTGGTAAATCAGCCCCAGCATTTT.

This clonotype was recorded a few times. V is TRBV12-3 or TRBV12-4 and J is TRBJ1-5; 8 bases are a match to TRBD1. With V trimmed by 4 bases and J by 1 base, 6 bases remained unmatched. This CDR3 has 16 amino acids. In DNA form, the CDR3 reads TGTGCCAGCAGTTCTCCGACAGGGGCGAGCAATCAGCCCCAGCATTTT. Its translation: CASSSPTGASNQPQHF.

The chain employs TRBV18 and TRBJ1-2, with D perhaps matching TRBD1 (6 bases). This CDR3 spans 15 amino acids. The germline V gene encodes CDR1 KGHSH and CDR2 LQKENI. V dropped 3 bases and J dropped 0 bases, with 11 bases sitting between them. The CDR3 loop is CASSPRQEANYGYTF. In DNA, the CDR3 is TGTGCCAGCTCACCCCGACAGGAAGCTAACTATGGCTACACCTTC.

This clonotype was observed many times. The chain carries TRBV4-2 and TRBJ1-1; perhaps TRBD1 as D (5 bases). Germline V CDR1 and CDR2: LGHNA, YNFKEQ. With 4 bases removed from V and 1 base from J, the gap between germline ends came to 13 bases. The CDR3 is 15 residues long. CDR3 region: CASSPSQVANTEAFF. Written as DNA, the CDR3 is TGTGCCAGCAGCCCTTCACAGGTCGCGAACACTGAAGCTTTCTTT.

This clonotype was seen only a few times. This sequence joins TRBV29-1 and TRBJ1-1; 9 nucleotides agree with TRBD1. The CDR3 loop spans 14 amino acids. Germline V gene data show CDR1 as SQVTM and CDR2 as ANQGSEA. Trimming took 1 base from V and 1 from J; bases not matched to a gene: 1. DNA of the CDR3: TGCAGCGTTGAAGGGACAGGGGAGAACACTGAAGCTTTCTTT. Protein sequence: CSVEGTGENTEAFF.

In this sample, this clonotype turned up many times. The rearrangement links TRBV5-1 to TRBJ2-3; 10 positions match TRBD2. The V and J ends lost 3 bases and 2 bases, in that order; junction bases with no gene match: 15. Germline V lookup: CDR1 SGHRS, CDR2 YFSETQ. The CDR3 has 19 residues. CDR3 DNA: TGCGCCAGCAGCTACTTTACTAGCGGGGCGACCGGTAACACAGATACGCAGTATTTT. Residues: CASSYFTSGATGNTDTQYF.